These T cell receptor beta chains were read from a single sample in a study of patients and donors after allogeneic stem cell transplantation. TCRdb reanalysed the RT-PCR reads using MiXCR and keeps one entry per CDR3 protein. Among hundreds of thousands of distinct CDR3 sequences listed, roughly 16% were seen once. Sequenced: blood, either unsorted or a sorted T cell fraction (not recorded which). These receptors came from a human donor who was either an allogeneic HSCT recipient or a stem cell or donor lymphocyte infusion donor (not recorded which). It is not recorded whose cells these are; they may come from a transplant donor. Both conserved end residues are part of each CDR3. The order of the fields is clone size, V gene, D gene, J gene, CDR3 protein, CDR3 DNA. The D gene is left open where the match is weak. Clone size is given for some rows only: seen once, a few or many times, or a class if the clone is expanded.

>.|TRBV11-1|TRBD2|TRBJ2-5
CASSFPTHFGASGAQETQYF
TGTGCCAGCAGCTTTCCCACCCACTTCGGGGCTAGCGGAGCCCAAGAGACCCAGTACTTC
>few|TRBV18|.|TRBJ1-1
CASSPPSLGEAFF
TGTGCCAGCTCACCACCGAGTCTCGGAGAAGCTTTCTTT
>many|TRBV29-1|TRBD2|TRBJ2-1
CSVETSGIDNEQFF
TGCAGCGTCGAAACTAGCGGGATAGACAATGAGCAGTTCTTC
>many|TRBV12-3/TRBV12-4|TRBD2|TRBJ2-1
CASTLGLAGADISYNEQFF
TGTGCCAGCACCTTAGGACTAGCGGGGGCTGACATCTCCTACAATGAGCAGTTCTTC
>many|TRBV5-1|.|TRBJ1-2
CASSLSPGGYGYTF
TGCGCCAGCAGCTTGAGTCCGGGGGGCTATGGCTACACCTTC
>few|TRBV20-1|.|TRBJ2-3
CSAERPAKGDGTQYF
TGCAGTGCTGAGCGCCCAGCGAAAGGAGATGGTACGCAGTATTTT
>.|TRBV18|.|TRBJ2-7
CASSPESYEQYF
TGTGCCAGCTCACCAGAGAGTTACGAGCAGTACTTC
>.|TRBV14|.|TRBJ1-2
CASSAIGVGNYGYTF
TGTGCCAGCAGCGCCATTGGGGTTGGTAACTATGGCTACACCTTC
>.|TRBV18|.|TRBJ2-5
CASLPGTRETQYF
TGTGCCAGCTTACCCGGGACAAGAGAGACCCAGTACTTC
>few|TRBV9|.|TRBJ2-2
CASSVDSRLNAGELFF
TGTGCCAGCAGCGTAGACTCCAGGTTGAACGCCGGGGAGCTGTTTTTT
>.|TRBV6-5|.|TRBJ2-2
CASSYSIRRTLNKGELFF
TGTGCCAGCAGTTACTCGATCCGCAGGACCCTCAATAAGGGGGAGCTGTTTTTT
>many|TRBV20-1|.|TRBJ1-2
CSAPQGPSYANYGYTF
TGCAGTGCTCCTCAGGGCCCAAGCTATGCTAACTATGGCTACACCTTC
>many|TRBV7-8|TRBD2|TRBJ2-1
CASSLALAGYNEQFF
TGTGCCAGCAGCTTGGCACTAGCGGGTTACAATGAGCAGTTCTTC
>.|TRBV24-1|TRBD2|TRBJ2-3
CATSDPRLAGVRDTQYF
TGTGCCACCAGTGACCCTCGACTAGCGGGAGTGAGAGATACGCAGTATTTT
>few|TRBV29-1|TRBD1|TRBJ1-4
CSVWTGEVFF
TGCAGCGTGTGGACAGGGGAGGTGTTTTTT
>many|TRBV5-1|.|TRBJ1-2
CASSLYGNYGYTF
TGCGCCAGCAGCTTGTACGGCAACTATGGCTACACCTTC
>many|TRBV5-1|TRBD2|TRBJ2-1
CASSLAPSGGYNEQFF
TGCGCCAGCAGCTTGGCCCCTAGCGGAGGCTACAATGAGCAGTTCTTC
>.|TRBV6-5|.|TRBJ2-2
CASTYSDPGELFF
TGTGCCAGCACTTATTCCGACCCCGGGGAGCTGTTTTTT
>.|TRBV20-1|TRBD1|TRBJ2-7
CSARDREHVYEQYF
TGCAGTGCTAGGGACAGGGAACATGTCTACGAGCAGTACTTC
>.|TRBV5-1|TRBD2|TRBJ2-3
CASSRGGVPDTQYF
TGCGCCAGCAGCCGGGGGGGGGTCCCAGATACGCAGTATTTT
>.|TRBV9|TRBD1|TRBJ1-3
CASSPRTGASSGNTIYF
TGTGCCAGCAGCCCGCGGACAGGGGCATCCTCTGGAAACACCATATATTTT
>.|TRBV4-1|.|TRBJ2-7
CASSQEGWQASYEQYF
TGCGCCAGCAGCCAAGAAGGTTGGCAGGCCTCCTACGAGCAGTACTTC
>few|TRBV6-1|TRBD2|TRBJ2-7
CASSTGLAGGPSSYEQYF
TGTGCCAGCAGCACCGGACTAGCGGGGGGCCCAAGCTCCTACGAGCAGTACTTC
>few|TRBV20-1|TRBD1|TRBJ2-7
CSLWTGPPYEQYF
TGCAGTCTATGGACAGGGCCCCCGTACGAGCAGTACTTC
>.|TRBV7-2|TRBD1|TRBJ2-7
CASSFQTGGPYEQYF
TGTGCCAGCAGCTTTCAGACAGGGGGCCCCTACGAGCAGTACTTC
>few|TRBV15|.|TRBJ2-1
CATSGLNTGLNEQFF
TGTGCCACCAGCGGACTAAACACAGGCTTGAATGAGCAGTTCTTC
>few|TRBV5-6|.|TRBJ2-7
CASSPGRAYDEQYF
TGTGCCAGCAGCCCTGGTAGGGCTTACGACGAGCAGTACTTC
>.|TRBV7-9|.|TRBJ2-1
CASSSPGGLSYNEQFF
TGTGCCAGCAGCTCCCCAGGGGGGCTCTCCTACAATGAGCAGTTCTTC
>.|TRBV15|TRBD1|TRBJ2-5
CATQRDSKRETQYF
TGTGCCACCCAAAGGGACAGCAAGAGGGAGACCCAGTACTTC
>few|TRBV18|TRBD1|TRBJ1-1
CASSPLTGGGGAFF
TGTGCCAGCTCACCTCTGACAGGGGGAGGAGGAGCTTTCTTT
>.|TRBV5-1|TRBD1|TRBJ2-7
CASSPDRGGSYEQYF
TGCGCCAGCAGCCCGGACAGGGGCGGCTCCTACGAGCAGTACTTC
>few|TRBV9|TRBD1|TRBJ1-2
CASSTRGTGGFNYGYTF
TGTGCCAGCAGCACCCGGGGGACAGGGGGGTTTAACTATGGCTACACCTTC
>.|TRBV24-1|.|TRBJ2-7
CATSENSGEQYF
TGTGCCACCAGTGAGAATTCGGGCGAGCAGTACTTC
>many|TRBV12-3/TRBV12-4|TRBD1|TRBJ1-1
CASSRTTGGNTEAFF
TGTGCCAGCAGCCGGACAACAGGGGGGAACACTGAAGCTTTCTTT
>few|TRBV6-1|TRBD2|TRBJ2-1
CASSTWRAPGRDNEQFF
TGTGCCAGCAGTACCTGGAGAGCCCCAGGGAGGGACAATGAGCAGTTCTTC
>.|TRBV27|.|TRBJ2-3
CASRHHDADTQYF
TGTGCCAGCAGGCACCACGACGCAGATACGCAGTATTTT
>few|TRBV5-1|TRBD2|TRBJ2-1
CASSLDSGGLYNEQFF
TGCGCCAGCAGCTTGGATAGCGGGGGGCTCTACAATGAGCAGTTCTTC
>.|TRBV30|.|TRBJ2-7
CAWSVHGVPPYEQYF
TGTGCCTGGAGTGTACACGGGGTACCCCCCTACGAGCAGTACTTC
>.|TRBV14|.|TRBJ2-3
CASSSGSYTQYF
TGTGCCAGCAGCTCAGGGTCATATACGCAGTATTTT